This record covers a single T cell receptor (beta chain). This clonotype was picked up many times. What antigen it recognizes has not been identified. Base quality data are lacking; no much larger clone is found one base away. TCRbeta-specific cDNA was reverse-transcribed from roughly 500 ng total RNA using a constant-region primer and ProtoScript II reverse transcriptase. Three nested multiplex PCR rounds, following a slightly modified ARM-PCR procedure, were used to build the TCRbeta libraries. Multiplex TRBV1-TRBV30 forward primers and a Cbeta reverse primer were used in the first two PCR rounds, each of which was run for approximately 9 cycles. Sample barcodes and Illumina adapters were added in a final 25-cycle PCR with Deep VentR polymerase. Before sequencing, amplicons of 200-500 bp were purified from gel using a QIAquick gel extraction kit. An Illumina HiSeq 2500 was used to sequence the TCRbeta amplicons, generating 250-bp paired-end reads. From the authors' description of their analysis: Quality trimming of reads was performed with Trimmomatic v0.33, and paired reads were merged with FLASH v1.2.11 so that full CDR3 sequences could be recovered. V, D and J germline segments were assigned to the rearranged TCRbeta sequences using MiGEC v1.2.1b. Clonotype statistics and Shannon-Wiener diversity indices were computed with VDJtools v1.0.0. To reduce sampling bias, subsequent analyses other than the diversity analysis used only the 250 most abundant clonotypes in each sample. Using fastp trimming at Q25 and MiXCR clonotype assembly, TCRdb reanalyzed the public sequencing data and kept in-frame beta chains. All rows with the same CDR3 protein become a single entry with the most common DNA and genes. The V and J calls follow TCRdb's processing rather than the paper's. The sample has fewer than 250,000 distinct CDR3 sequences on record, less than 65% of them singletons. The biggest ten clones account for 7% to 8.5% of the sample.

The data originate from a study of tumor-infiltrating lymphocytes in primary liver carcinoma (dated by TCRdb to the late 2010s). Describing the broader study: Surgical resection was performed in China between November 2015 and March 2016 on about five patients with histopathologically diagnosed primary liver carcinoma. The five patients had tumors of stage T1-T3 N0M0, with maximum diameters ranging from about 4.2 to 11 cm. Samples yielded roughly 3.5 to 8 million productive TCRbeta reads; read depth did not differ significantly between tissue types. A total of around 35 specimens from 5 patients went through TCRbeta repertoire sequencing, namely 25 tumor regions, 5 adjacent noncancerous liver tissues and 5 peripheral blood samples. TCRbeta repertoire sequencing, expression microarrays and whole-exome sequencing were combined in the study across five regions of each liver tumor, with adjacent normal tissue and blood also included. High reproducibility was observed for the technical replicate repertoires, with mean shared-clone rates approximately 0.92 and correlation coefficients above 0.95. Of the five patients (three men and two women, aged 30 to 69 years), four had hepatocellular carcinoma and one had combined HCC and intrahepatic cholangiocarcinoma. What the study reported, not specific to this receptor: The top 250 clones made up a significantly larger repertoire fraction in tumors than in blood (p = 0.039). Comparison of CD4+ and CD8+ T cell repertoires was precluded by the use of bulk unsorted samples. Because sequencing covered only the TCR beta chain and unpaired alpha chains were not captured, true repertoire diversity is likely underestimated. Repertoire overlap was higher between tumor regions (mean about 36%) than tumor-adjacent (roughly 17%) or tumor-blood (roughly 14%) pairs, consistent with antigen-driven expansion. The study included only four or five patients, and the authors note findings should be validated in a larger study.

For CDR1 and CDR2, the germline V gene lists SQVTM and ANQGSEA. Trimming accounts for 5 bases at V and 3 bases at J, while the number of junction bases matched to no gene is 4. Spanning cysteine to phenylalanine, the CDR3 consists of 14 amino acids. Only CDR3 DNA is held: 42 bases, read in frame from base 1. RNA from unsorted whole blood was extracted with TRIzol reagent, and germline DNA was obtained with the DNeasy Blood & Tissue kit. At the time of sampling, the patients had chronic HBV infection and had not received any treatment. Before surgery, roughly 4 milliliters of peripheral blood were drawn into K2EDTA tubes.

This clonotype originated in a woman aged 60 to 75 with primary liver carcinoma and hepatitis B virus infection. This receptor chain uses TRBV29-1 and TRBJ1-5, with 10 central nucleotides matching TRBD1. Material for sequencing was peripheral blood. The bases are TGCAGCGTTAGGACAGGGGGACCCAATCAGCCCCAGCATTTT. This codes for CSVRTGGPNQPQHF.